This TCR beta chain was identified during a study of T cell clonotyping in hematopoietic cell transplantation. The method was immunoSEQ multiplex PCR; TCRdb's version includes in-frame clones alone and lacks a portion of them. The sample has about 16,000 clones; roughly 93% are singletons. Study outcomes and limitations: Graft donor and pretransplant recipient Inverse Simpson Index values predicted broader posttransplant TCR diversity. CD4 and CD8 repertoire contributions could not be separated without sorting. After transplant, recipient diversity fell while pathologically expanded clonotypes grew through day 180.

Turning to this clone: Antigen: not known.

Described time point: recipient sample about 28 days before transplant, after cytoreduction. Recipients were bled about 28 days pretransplant and at posttransplant days 30, 100, 180. The CDR3 length is 14 residues. The germline V gene encodes CDR1 MNHNS and CDR2 SASEGT. V dropped 2 bases and J dropped 8; count of bases not matched to a gene: 1. The sequencing here drew on peripheral blood mononuclear cells, taken before stem cell transplant. This TCR was recovered from a man aged 18 to 29 with biphenotypic leukemia. Some clones in this sample may be carry-over from other donors' samples. The chain employs TRBV6-1 and TRBJ2-1, with 12 bases fitting TRBD2. CDR3 sequence: CASSELAGGHEQFF. For the CDR3, the DNA is TGTGCCAGCAGTGAACTAGCGGGGGGGCATGAGCAGTTCTTC.